The TCR beta chain described here comes from a study of T cell responses to AZD1222 COVID-19 vaccine (dated by TCRdb to the early 2020s). General notes on the study: TCR sequencing covered some 250 trial participants: 200 to 210 given two doses of AZD1222 and 26 given two doses of MenACWY control vaccine. Trial participants were enrolled into age subgroups of 18-55, 56-69 and 70-plus years, which contained about 160, 30 and 59 TCR-sequenced participants, respectively. The paper as a whole reports these results and caveats: Most participants were white British and females outnumbered males, and the authors suggested that clonal diversity may have been underestimated. Conclusions about previously exposed vaccinees were limited because only a handful of AZD1222 recipients were SARS-CoV-2 seropositive at baseline. Because no day 14 peak-response samples were available, the repertoires could be characterized only after the peak T cell response. A significant rise in spike-specific TCR breadth and depth was observed after two AZD1222 doses relative to day 0 and relative to MenACWY recipients. The vaccine-associated CD4 TCRs covered the entire spike protein, and the dominant responses fell in regions 160-218 and 743-854. Reportedly, almost half of the unique spike-specific TCRs recognized epitopes lying outside the regions that are mutated in the B.1.351 and B.1.1.7 variants. In the small 56-69-year group, the increase in depth fell short of significance, most likely because of low power.

Notes on this clone: Its antigen is not yet known. Base qualities were left out, and no much larger clone turns up one base away.

The CDR3 regions of human TCRbeta chains were analyzed by immunosequencing. As for the authors' bioinformatics: Repertoire TCRs were matched against a reference library of SARS-CoV-2-specific TCRs generated with the MIRA antigen-specificity platform. Breadth was defined as the fraction of unique TCRs that were SARS-CoV-2-associated, and depth was defined as the fraction of total T cells that were SARS-CoV-2-associated. Using the MIRA data, each spike-specific TCR was mapped to the spike region that the TCR reacts to and placed in a CD4 or CD8 class. Log10-transformed breadth and depth values were compared by one-way ANOVA with Sidak's multiple comparisons tests. In TCRdb, the immuneACCESS table is reduced to in-frame sequences with V and J assigned. These tables do not hold every clone; where another copy was compared, an unresolved V gene accounts for under half, and the others remain unexplained. V, J and clone size are taken as reported in that table, and D and trimming were inferred from the DNA itself. For this sample there are roughly 200,000 clones; approximately 90% appear just once. The top ten constitute nearly 3.5% of the sample.

From the germline V gene, CDR1 is KGHSH and CDR2 is LQKENI. V loses 2 bases, J loses 0 bases, and the germline ends lie 16 bases apart. The CDR3 numbers 17 residues from cysteine through phenylalanine. Left in the record is the CDR3 DNA by itself, 51 bases read in frame from the first base. The time point label of this sample denotes: about 28 days (+/-7) after the second vaccine dose. Because spike-specific TCR depth and breadth did not differ between the two schedules, AZD1222 recipients who got a second dose at roughly 4 weeks were pooled with those who got a second dose at roughly 12 weeks. Vaccinee samples came from UK trials COV001 and COV002, including a single-blind randomized controlled phase 2/3 trial of AZD1222 (ChAdOx1 nCoV-19) in healthy adults. For TCRbeta chain sequencing, PBMC samples from trial participants were taken at day 0 and at day 28 after the second dose.

The input for sequencing was peripheral blood, taken 28 days after the second AZD1222 dose. The sequence was collected from an adult who received the AZD1222 COVID-19 vaccine. This chain joins TRBV18 to TRBJ1-1; the D region possibly corresponds to TRBD1 (6 bases align). The DNA sequence is TGTGCCAGCTCACCAACGATCGGGGGGCGAATGAACACTGAAGCTTTCTTT. Its protein is CASSPTIGGRMNTEAFF.